This TCR beta chain was recorded in a study of blood T cell repertoires in COVID-19. Background on the study: The United States, Italy and Spain supplied acute and convalescent COVID-19 samples.

Trimming removed 0 bases from V and 1 base from J, with 8 bases in between. CDR1 is SGHRS and CDR2 is YFSETQ in the germline V gene. CDR3 length: 15 amino acids. This clone was seen only a few times. Original analysis: Using reference gene primer amplification, nucleated cell counts were estimated. TCRdb keeps only in-frame clones here, not all; method: immunoSEQ multiplex PCR. V and J calls and clone size are given by that table; D and trimming were obtained from the DNA. The sample comprises 30,000 to 35,000 clones, roughly 75% of which are singletons, and 14% to 15% rests with the top ten. What was sequenced was peripheral blood. The chain employs TRBV5-1 and TRBJ2-1, with a tentative D call TRBD1 (5 bases). The origin of this receptor is a man aged 80 or over with active or convalescent COVID-19. The CDR3 coding sequence is TGCGCCAGCAGCTTGGTTACAGGTTCCTACAATGAGCAGTTCTTC. It translates to CASSLVTGSYNEQFF.